This TCR beta chain was retrieved from a study of control samples from healthy donors and cancer patients. V shed 3 bases and J 6 bases; nucleotides not matched to a gene: 6. Germline lookup yields CDR1 DFQATT and CDR2 SNEGSKA (reference sequence). CDR3 length: 13 residues. Some clones are missing from TCRdb's copy, which holds only in-frame ones; the method was immunoSEQ multiplex PCR. The sample records about 170,000 clones, 88% being singletons. Source material: blood. V usage is TRBV20-1 and J usage is TRBJ1-2; 8 bases are a match to TRBD1. This sequence was found in a woman younger than 45 in good health. The DNA for the CDR3 is TGCAGTGCTAGTTGGCAGGGGGCGAATGGCTACACCTTC. Residues: CSASWQGANGYTF.